A selection of T cell receptor beta chains follows, all from one sample in a study of CD8 T cells in Susac syndrome. A single record per CDR3 protein comes from TCRdb applying MiXCR to the immunoSEQ multiplex PCR reads. The sample records over 150,000 distinct CDR3 sequences, approximately 95% being singletons. Sequenced sample: CD4+ T cells from PBMCs. The receptor source for this set is a human donor with multiple sclerosis. Each CDR3 is given with its conserved first and last residue. Not every row has a clone size; where given, it reads once, few, many or a size class.

V gene	clone size	CDR3 protein
TRBV9	NA	CASSATSGGADEQYF
TRBV25-1	NA	CASSDRVNQETQYF
TRBV27	NA	CASGITGTGNQPQHF
TRBV20-1	NA	CSARLGGDTEAFF
TRBV27	NA	CASSIRDRSYNEQFF
TRBV10-2	NA	CASRGLAGASTGELFF
TRBV7-8	NA	CASSSRKAPGEQYF
TRBV30	once	CAWSVTGYEQYF
TRBV2	NA	CASMYSMGYTF
TRBV6-5	NA	CASRPQRANTEAFF
TRBV20-1	NA	CSASLGTSTDTQYF
TRBV4-3	NA	CASSQSRNTEAFF
TRBV14	once	CASSRDSPTEAFF
TRBV5-1	NA	CASSLAGRGEQYF
TRBV12-3/TRBV12-4	NA	CASRFGTSPVEQYF
TRBV4-1	NA	CASSLRIEDGYTF
TRBV7-9	NA	CASNDNNEKLFF
TRBV9	NA	CASTPGGQGGRKLFF
TRBV9	NA	CASSAGQNTGELFF
TRBV7-3	NA	CASSLASGGADTQYF
TRBV3-1	NA	CASSPSDRGWYTEAFF
TRBV5-1	NA	CASSLVATEAFF
TRBV27	NA	CASSMEVSGTATDTQYF
TRBV6-1	NA	CASAVKQIMNTEAFF
TRBV5-4	once	CATSLVGGSNIQYF
TRBV7-2	NA	CASSSYVRGLSGNTIYF
TRBV4-1	NA	CASRGPGIETQYF
TRBV5-1	once	CASSLRQGNGYTF
TRBV15	NA	CATSRQGPTYEQYF
TRBV28	few	CASSPPGGGYTF
TRBV2	NA	CASRDFRTSSLYQETQYF
TRBV27	NA	CASSPSAGRQPQHF
TRBV11-2	NA	CASSQQVGNSPLHF
TRBV9	NA	CASSVAAGVYNEQFF
TRBV7-2	NA	CASSSSAVNTQYF
TRBV29-1	NA	CSVEMGLHNEQFF
TRBV28	NA	CASSSPTYYSGETQYF
TRBV19	NA	CASRWGAQTGELFF
TRBV12-3/TRBV12-4	NA	CASSGTRWAPEAFF
TRBV18	NA	CASSTGGGSGANVLTF
TRBV18	NA	CASSPQAQNTEAFF
TRBV20-1	NA	CSARYGRVSNEQFF